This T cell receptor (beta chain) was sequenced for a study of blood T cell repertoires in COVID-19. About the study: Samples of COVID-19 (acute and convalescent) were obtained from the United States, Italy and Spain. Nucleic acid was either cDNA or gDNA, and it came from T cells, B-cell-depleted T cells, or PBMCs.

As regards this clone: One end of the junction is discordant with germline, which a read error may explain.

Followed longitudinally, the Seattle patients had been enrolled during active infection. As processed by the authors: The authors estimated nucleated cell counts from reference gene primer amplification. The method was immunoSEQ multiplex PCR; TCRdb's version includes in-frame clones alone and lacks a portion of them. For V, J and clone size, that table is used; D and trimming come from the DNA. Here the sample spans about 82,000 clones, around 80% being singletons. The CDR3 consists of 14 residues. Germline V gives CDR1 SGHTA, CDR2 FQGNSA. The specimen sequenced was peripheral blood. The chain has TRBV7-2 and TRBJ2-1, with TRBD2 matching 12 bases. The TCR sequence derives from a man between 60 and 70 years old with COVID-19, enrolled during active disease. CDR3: CASSLAGGPSEQFF. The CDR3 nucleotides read TGTGCCAGCAGCCTAGCGGGGGGGCCCAGTGAGCAGTTCTTC.